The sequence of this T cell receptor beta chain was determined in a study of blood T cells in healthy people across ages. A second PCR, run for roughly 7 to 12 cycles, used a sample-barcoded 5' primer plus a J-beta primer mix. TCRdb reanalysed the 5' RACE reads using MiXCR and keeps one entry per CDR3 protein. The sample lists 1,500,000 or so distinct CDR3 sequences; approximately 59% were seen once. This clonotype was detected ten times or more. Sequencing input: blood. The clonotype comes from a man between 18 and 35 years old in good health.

CDR3 coding DNA: TGTGCCAGCAACAGACTCGGACAGGGGGGGTACGAGCAGTACTTC. Translating gives CASNRLGQGGYEQYF. This sequence joins TRBV12-3 or TRBV12-4 and TRBJ2-7, with TRBD1 matching 10 bases. The CDR3 extends over 15 amino acids. Germline trimming cut 7 bases from V and 4 bases from J; bases unmatched to any gene: 10.